The 32 T cell receptor beta chains presented below share a single source sample, sequenced in a study of blood T cell repertoires in COVID-19. Assay: immunoSEQ multiplex PCR; the TCRdb copy retains only in-frame clones and omits some. The profile shows approximately 100,000 clones, more than 60% of them singletons. Input material: peripheral blood. These receptors all stem from a man aged 70-80 years with active or convalescent COVID-19.

The rearrangement links TRBV15 to TRBJ1-2, with 7 bases lining up with TRBD1. V lost 1 base to trimming and J lost 0 bases; unmatched junction nucleotides: 5. The germline V gene has CDR1 LNHNV and CDR2 YYDKDF (reference sequence). The CDR3 has 16 residues. The CDR3 loop reads CATSRVGQTANYGYTF. The CDR3 DNA sequence: TGTGCCACCAGCAGAGTGGGACAGACAGCTAACTATGGCTACACCTTC.

The chain couples TRBV6-5 to TRBJ2-7, with D possibly TRBD1 on 5 matching bases. Germline V CDR1 and CDR2: MNHEY, SVGAGI. The V end was cut by 7 bases, the J end by 2 bases, with 18 bases between. CDR3 length: 15 residues. This CDR3 is CASTNLLTGAYEQYF. CDR3 in DNA: TGTGCCAGCACCAACCTACTCACAGGAGCCTACGAGCAGTACTTC.

This sequence joins TRBV5-1 and TRBJ1-2; 7 nucleotides align to TRBD1. The germline V gene encodes CDR1 SGHRS and CDR2 YFSETQ. There are 13 residues in the CDR3. With 4 bases clipped from V and 2 bases from J, the junction kept 2 bases outside the gene matches. The DNA of the CDR3 is TGCGCCAGCAGCAAGGGACAGAACTATGGCTACACCTTC. Amino acids: CASSKGQNYGYTF.

The chain carries TRBV2 and TRBJ2-1, with 11 bases matching TRBD2. In germline, CDR1 is SNHLY, CDR2 FYNNEI. The CDR3 is 12 residues long. J lost 9 bases, V lost 9 bases, and 4 bases had no gene match. CDR3 region: CARTSGTGEQFF. The CDR3 coding sequence is TGTGCCAGGACTAGCGGGACGGGTGAGCAGTTCTTC.

V is TRBV6-5 and J is TRBJ2-7, with 10 bases that match TRBD1. The length of the CDR3 is 12 residues. The ends lost 11 bases at V and 5 bases at J; junction bases unmatched: 6. Looked up from germline, CDR1 is MNHEY and CDR2 is SVGAGI. The DNA for the CDR3 is TGTGCCGGCCGGGACAGGGGCGACGAGCAGTACTTC. It yields the protein CAGRDRGDEQYF.

The J gene is TRBJ1-1, the V gene TRBV5-1; D possibly corresponds to TRBD1 (6 bases). The germline V and J ends were trimmed by 4 bases and 3 bases, with 16 bases remaining between them. The CDR3 has 15 amino acids. Germline CDR1 SGHRS, CDR2 YFSETQ. The CDR3 DNA reads TGCGCCAGCAGCGTCGCAGGGGATTCGGACACTGAAGCTTTCTTT. Translating it yields CASSVAGDSDTEAFF. Drawing the rest from reference TRBV5-1 and TRBJ1-1, the complete variable domain is KAGVTQTPRYLIKTRGQQVTLSCSPISGHRSVSWYQQTPGQGLQFLFEYFSETQRNKGNFPGRFSGRQFSNSRSEMNVSTLELGDSALYLCASSVAGDSDTEAFFGQGTRLTVV.

V usage is TRBV12-3 or TRBV12-4 and J usage is TRBJ2-7, with 7 bases aligning to TRBD1. Trimming at V came to 3 bases and at J to 7 bases, leaving 6 bases not matched to a gene. There are 13 residues in the CDR3. In nucleotides, the CDR3 is TGTGCCAGCAGTTTGGGGGCAGGGGGTGAGCAGTACTTC. Translating gives CASSLGAGGEQYF.

V and J are TRBV19 and TRBJ1-2; 8 nucleotides line up with TRBD1. Looked up from germline, CDR1 is LNHDA and CDR2 is SQIVND (reference sequence). V lost 5 bases, J lost 6 bases, and 14 bases stayed unmatched. The CDR3 covers 16 residues. The CDR3 reads CASSPPGQVRFDGYTF. The CDR3 DNA is TGTGCCAGTAGTCCACCGGGACAGGTCCGTTTTGATGGCTACACCTTC.

The gene calls are TRBV5-1 and TRBJ2-5; 9 bases agree with TRBD1. This CDR3 is built from 15 residues. Germline lookup yields CDR1 SGHRS and CDR2 YFSETQ. Losses at the gene ends were 5 bases for V and 2 bases for J; bases not matched to a gene: 7. The CDR3 here is CASRSGTGRQETQYF. As DNA, the CDR3 is TGCGCCAGCAGATCCGGGACAGGGAGGCAAGAGACCCAGTACTTC.

The gene calls are TRBV9 and TRBJ2-1, with TRBD2 matching 7 bases. The V gene's germline CDR1 is SGDLS and CDR2 YYNGEE. V trimming: 7 bases; J trimming: 8 bases; junction bases outside the gene matches: 6. The CDR3 has 12 amino acids. The CDR3 DNA follows: TGTGCCAGCGGGAGGGCCGGGGATGAGCAGTTCTTC. This translates into CASGRAGDEQFF.

CDR3 coding DNA: TGTGCCAGCAGTTCAGGCGTGGGGCTGGGGACCCAGTACTTC. This gives the protein CASSSGVGLGTQYF. This chain uses TRBV27 with TRBJ2-5; perhaps TRBD1 as D (5 bases). Deletions cut 4 bases from V and 7 bases from J, with 16 bases between. This CDR3 comprises 14 residues. CDR1 and CDR2 (germline): MNHEY, SMNVEV (reference sequence).

The chain carries TRBV7-2 and TRBJ2-1; D is uncertain. Trimming left V 3 bases short and J 8 bases short, with 5 bases between. Per the germline V gene, CDR1 is SGHTA and CDR2 is FQGNSA. The CDR3 runs 11 residues. The CDR3 spells CASSFVDEQFF. The CDR3 nucleotides are TGTGCCAGCAGCTTTGTCGATGAGCAGTTCTTC.

Ten or more counts support this clone. The chain uses TRBV28 and TRBJ1-2; 9 bases match TRBD1. This CDR3 has 15 residues. CDR1 is MDHEN, CDR2 SYDVKM, per germline. The V gene end was trimmed by 2 bases and the J gene end by 7 bases; junction bases not matched to a gene: 8. CDR3 coding DNA: TGTGCCAGCAGTTTAGGGGACAGGGTGGTAGGTGGCTACACCTTC. Protein: CASSLGDRVVGGYTF.

This clone was detected once. The chain recombines TRBV3-1 (or the pseudogene TRBV3-2) with TRBJ2-3, with TRBD2 as a possible D gene (7 bases). Germline V gene lookup returns CDR1 LGHDT and CDR2 YNNKEL (reference sequence). The CDR3 contains 17 residues. V was pared by 5 bases and J by 8 bases, with 26 bases between. CDR3 in amino acids: CASSFRGGGKTHGTQYF. In DNA, the CDR3 is TGTGCCAGCAGCTTCCGCGGGGGCGGAAAGACCCACGGTACGCAGTATTTT.

This rearrangement joins TRBV10-3 to TRBJ2-2; TRBD2 is a possible D gene (5 bases). The CDR3 runs to 15 residues. The V end was cut by 3 bases, the J end by 3 bases, with 11 bases between. Looked up from germline, CDR1 is ENHRY and CDR2 is SYGVKD. CDR3 region: CAISDPGIYTGELFF. CDR3 nucleotide sequence: TGTGCCATCAGTGACCCCGGGATATACACCGGGGAGCTGTTTTTT.

The V gene is TRBV5-1, the J gene TRBJ2-3, with a tentative D call TRBD1 (7 bases). Trimming left V 4 bases short and J 6 bases short, with 24 bases between. Germline CDR1 is SGHRS and CDR2 is YFSETQ. This CDR3 contains 17 residues. The CDR3 nucleotides are TGCGCCAGCAGCCTAAGAGGAGGGAGACAGGGTCGGGATACGCAGTATTTT. The encoded protein is CASSLRGGRQGRDTQYF. The full variable domain, in which reference TRBV5-1 and TRBJ2-3 provide the parts outside the CDR3, is KAGVTQTPRYLIKTRGQQVTLSCSPISGHRSVSWYQQTPGQGLQFLFEYFSETQRNKGNFPGRFSGRQFSNSRSEMNVSTLELGDSALYLCASSLRGGRQGRDTQYFGPGTRLTVL.

V gene TRBV5-3 combines with J gene TRBJ1-2, with a possible D match to TRBD1 (5 bases). TRBV5-3 is sorted into the ORF group, with uncertain function. The CDR3 has 14 amino acids. Trimming stripped 0 bases from V and 6 bases from J, with 12 bases between. CDR3 in DNA: TGTGCCAGAAGCTTGGCACAGGAAAGGGATGGCTACACCTTC. Its protein product is CARSLAQERDGYTF.

This clone was seen many times. The V call is TRBV6-5, the J call TRBJ2-1, with 12 bases fitting TRBD2. The CDR3 contains 13 residues. CDR1 and CDR2 (germline): MNHEY, SVGAGI. V was clipped by 10 bases and J by 4 bases; unmatched bases: 2. For the CDR3, the DNA is TGTGCCACTGGGACTAGCGGGTACAATGAGCAGTTCTTC. This encodes CATGTSGYNEQFF.

This chain uses TRBV28 with TRBJ2-5, with 10 bases that match TRBD1. The CDR3 extends over 16 amino acids. Germline V gene sequence: CDR1 MDHEN, CDR2 SYDVKM. Unmatched junction bases numbered 7, after V lost 5 bases and J lost 1 base. CDR3 protein: CASSTQTGGGQETQYF. Written as DNA, the CDR3 is TGTGCCAGCAGTACGCAGACAGGGGGCGGCCAAGAGACCCAGTACTTC.

J is TRBJ1-2 and V is TRBV30; unclear D gene. Germline CDR1 is GTSNPN and CDR2 is SVGIG (reference sequence). The CDR3 length is 12 residues. V was shortened by 0 bases and J by 4 bases, with 6 bases between the two germline ends. CDR3: CAWSVSRYGYTF. The CDR3 DNA reads TGTGCCTGGAGTGTAAGCCGCTATGGCTACACCTTC.

CDR3 nucleotides: TGTGCCAGCAGCGTAGCGGTAGCGGGAACAGGGGCAGATACGCAGTATTTT. This codes for CASSVAVAGTGADTQYF. The V call is TRBV9, the J call TRBJ2-3, with D maybe TRBD2 (8 bases). Trimming stripped 0 bases from V and 4 bases from J, with 18 bases between. The CDR3 runs 17 residues. From germline, CDR1 is SGDLS and CDR2 YYNGEE.

The chain recombines TRBV9 with TRBJ2-3, with 8 bases matching TRBD2. The germline CDR1 and CDR2 sequences are SGDLS and YYNGEE. Trimming at V came to 4 bases and at J to 4 bases, leaving 8 bases not matched to a gene. The CDR3 totals 15 residues. The CDR3: CASSSRRGDPDTQYF. CDR3 nucleotides: TGTGCCAGCAGCTCACGGCGGGGGGACCCAGATACGCAGTATTTT.

Many counts were recorded for this clone. The V gene is TRBV2, the J gene TRBJ1-5, with 7 bases identical to TRBD1. Germline CDR1 reads SNHLY; CDR2 reads FYNNEI. The CDR3 extends over 14 amino acids. J lost 2 bases, V lost 5 bases, and 3 bases had no gene match. The CDR3 spells CASSRQGGNQPQHF. CDR3 in DNA: TGTGCCAGCAGTCGACAGGGTGGCAATCAGCCCCAGCATTTT. Supplemented by reference TRBV2 and TRBJ1-5, the full variable domain reads EPEVTQTPSHQVTQMGQEVILRCVPISNHLYFYWYRQILGQKVEFLVSFYNNEISEKSEIFDDQFSVERPDGSNFTLKIRSTKLEDSAMYFCASSRQGGNQPQHFGDGTRLSIL.

The chain employs TRBV6-1 and TRBJ1-1; maybe TRBD1 (6 bases). This CDR3 has 16 amino acids. Germline CDR1 MNHNS, CDR2 SASEGT. V shed 0 bases and J shed 11 bases, with 22 bases lying between them. The CDR3 sequence: CASSEALQTWGRGAFF. The CDR3 DNA follows: TGTGCCAGCAGTGAAGCGCTTCAAACTTGGGGGCGCGGGGCTTTCTTT.

This clone has a handful of counts. This sequence joins TRBV4-1 and TRBJ2-7, with 9 positions matching TRBD1. The CDR3 has 14 amino acids. The V gene's germline CDR1 is MGHRA and CDR2 YSYEKL. J gave up 0 bases and V 8 bases, and 5 bases lay outside the gene matches. The CDR3 DNA follows: TGCGCCAGCTCACAACAGGGGGCCTCCTACGAGCAGTACTTC. Translated, it gives CASSQQGASYEQYF.

The V and J genes are TRBV4-2 and TRBJ1-2; TRBD1 matches 8 bases. Per germline, CDR1 LGHNA and CDR2 YNFKEQ. The CDR3 has 13 residues. The V segment lost 4 bases and the J segment 8 bases; nucleotides outside the gene matches: 6. The CDR3: CASSPDRVGGYTF. The CDR3 DNA reads as TGTGCCAGCAGCCCGGACAGGGTAGGCGGCTACACCTTC.

This clone has just a few counts. CDR3 protein: CASSLSRASGTQETQYF. CDR3 DNA sequence: TGCGCCAGCAGCTTGTCCCGGGCTAGCGGGACCCAAGAGACCCAGTACTTC. The rearrangement joins TRBV5-1 to TRBJ2-5; TRBD2 aligns across 9 bases. CDR1 and CDR2 from the germline V gene are SGHRS and YFSETQ. The CDR3 contains 17 residues. The ends lost 1 base at V and 1 base at J; junction bases unmatched: 8.

V and J are TRBV19 and TRBJ1-2; no clear D. CDR3 length equals 12 residues. Looked up from germline, CDR1 is LNHDA and CDR2 is SQIVND (reference sequence). With 4 bases removed from V and 2 bases from J, the gap between germline ends came to 5 bases. This CDR3 is CASSTLNYGYTF. CDR3 DNA sequence: TGTGCCAGTAGTACCCTGAACTATGGCTACACCTTC.

This chain joins TRBV27 and TRBJ1-2, with TRBD1 matching 10 bases. J gave up 6 bases and V 7 bases, and 11 bases lay outside the gene matches. This CDR3 contains 15 residues. The germline V gene encodes CDR1 MNHEY and CDR2 SMNVEV (reference sequence). This CDR3 is CASKSRDRGTNGYTF. CDR3 DNA: TGTGCCAGCAAATCCCGGGACAGGGGAACTAATGGCTACACCTTC.

CDR3 nucleotides: TGTGCCAGCAGCCAAGTCTCGGGAATCGAGCAGTACTTC. Protein sequence: CASSQVSGIEQYF. The chain combines TRBV3-1 (or the pseudogene TRBV3-2) with TRBJ2-7, with a possible D match to TRBD2 (5 bases). Trimming removed 1 base at V and 6 bases at J, with 10 bases between. The germline CDR1 and CDR2 sequences are LGHDT and YNNKEL (reference sequence). This CDR3 spans 13 amino acids.

The chain uses TRBV5-4 and TRBJ2-1; 10 bases are a match to TRBD2. This CDR3 region has 16 residues. The V gene's germline CDR1 is SGHNT and CDR2 YYREEE (reference sequence). Germline trimming cut 4 bases from V and 5 bases from J; bases unmatched to any gene: 9. CDR3 nucleotide sequence: TGTGCCAGCAGCGCGGAATTAGCGGGAGGAAACAATGAGCAGTTCTTC. Protein: CASSAELAGGNNEQFF.

The V and J genes are TRBV6-1 and TRBJ1-1; possible D gene TRBD1, 5 bases. This CDR3 is built from 14 residues. Trimming cost V 2 bases and J 1 base, with 8 bases left between them. CDR1 is MNHNS, CDR2 SASEGT, per germline. For the CDR3, the DNA is TGTGCCAGCAGTGAACAGGGTAGGAACACTGAAGCTTTCTTT. It codes for CASSEQGRNTEAFF.